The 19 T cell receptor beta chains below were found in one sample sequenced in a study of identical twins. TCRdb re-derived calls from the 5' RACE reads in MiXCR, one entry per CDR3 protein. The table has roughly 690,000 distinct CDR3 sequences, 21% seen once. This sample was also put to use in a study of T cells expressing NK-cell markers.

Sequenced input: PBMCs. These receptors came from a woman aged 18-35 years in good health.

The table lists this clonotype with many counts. The DNA of the CDR3 is TGTGCCACCTCCCTACCTGCGGGCGATGAGCAGTTCTTC. It codes for CATSLPAGDEQFF. This chain joins TRBV24-1 and TRBJ2-1, with D maybe TRBD2 (5 bases). Between the trimmed V and J ends, which lost 9 bases and 8 bases, there was a span of 16 bases. This CDR3 comprises 13 residues. Germline V gene sequence: CDR1 KGHDR, CDR2 SFDVKD.

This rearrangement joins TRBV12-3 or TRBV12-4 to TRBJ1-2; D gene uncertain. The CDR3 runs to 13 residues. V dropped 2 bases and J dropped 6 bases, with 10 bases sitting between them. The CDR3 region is CASSLIRADGYTF. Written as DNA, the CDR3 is TGTGCCAGCAGTTTAATTAGGGCGGATGGCTACACCTTC.

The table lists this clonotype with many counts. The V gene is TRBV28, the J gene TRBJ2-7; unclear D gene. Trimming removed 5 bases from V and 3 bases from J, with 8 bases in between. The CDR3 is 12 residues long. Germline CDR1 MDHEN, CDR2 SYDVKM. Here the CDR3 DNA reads TGTGCCAGCAGTACTGCGTACTACGAGCAGTACTTC. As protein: CASSTAYYEQYF.

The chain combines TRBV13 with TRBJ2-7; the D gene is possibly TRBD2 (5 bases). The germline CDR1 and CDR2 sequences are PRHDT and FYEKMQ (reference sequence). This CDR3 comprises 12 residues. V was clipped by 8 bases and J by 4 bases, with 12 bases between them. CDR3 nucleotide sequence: TGTGCCAGCGGAAAGGGCGGGTACGAGCAGTACTTC. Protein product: CASGKGGYEQYF.

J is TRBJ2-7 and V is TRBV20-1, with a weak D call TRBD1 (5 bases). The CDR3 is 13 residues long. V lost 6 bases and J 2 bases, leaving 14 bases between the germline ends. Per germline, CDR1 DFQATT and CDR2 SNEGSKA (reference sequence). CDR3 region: CSASEDIAYEQYF. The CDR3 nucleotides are TGCAGTGCATCAGAGGACATAGCCTACGAGCAGTACTTC.

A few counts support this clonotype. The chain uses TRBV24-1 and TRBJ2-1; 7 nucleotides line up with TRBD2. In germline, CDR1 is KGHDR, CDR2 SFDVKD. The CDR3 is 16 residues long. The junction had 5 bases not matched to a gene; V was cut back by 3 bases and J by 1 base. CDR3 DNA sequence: TGTGCCACCAGTGATGGGGCGGGAGTGTCCTACAATGAGCAGTTCTTC. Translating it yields CATSDGAGVSYNEQFF.

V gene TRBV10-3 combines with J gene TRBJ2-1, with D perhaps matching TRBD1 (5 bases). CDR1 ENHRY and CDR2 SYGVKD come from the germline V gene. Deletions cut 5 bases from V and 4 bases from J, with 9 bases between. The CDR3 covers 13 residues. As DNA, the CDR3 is TGTGCCATCAGTAAGACAGCTTACAATGAGCAGTTCTTC. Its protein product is CAISKTAYNEQFF.

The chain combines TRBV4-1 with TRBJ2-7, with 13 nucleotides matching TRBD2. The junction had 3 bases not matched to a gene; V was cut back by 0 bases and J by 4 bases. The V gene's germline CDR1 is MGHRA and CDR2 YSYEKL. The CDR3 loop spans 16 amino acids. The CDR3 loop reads CASSQEVTSGGYEQYF. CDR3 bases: TGCGCCAGCAGCCAAGAGGTGACTAGCGGGGGGTACGAGCAGTACTTC.

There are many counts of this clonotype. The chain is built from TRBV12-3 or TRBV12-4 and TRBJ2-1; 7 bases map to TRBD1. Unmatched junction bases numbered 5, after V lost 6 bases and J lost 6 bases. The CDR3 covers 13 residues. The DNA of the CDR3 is TGTGCCAGCAGCCTCGACAGGGCCAATGAGCAGTTCTTC. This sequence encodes CASSLDRANEQFF.

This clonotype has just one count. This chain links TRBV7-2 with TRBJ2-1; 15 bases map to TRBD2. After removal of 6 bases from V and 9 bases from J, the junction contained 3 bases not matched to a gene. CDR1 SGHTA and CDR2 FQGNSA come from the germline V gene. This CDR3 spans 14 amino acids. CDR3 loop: CASRRTSGRAEQFF. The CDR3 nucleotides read TGTGCCAGCAGACGGACTAGCGGGAGGGCTGAGCAGTTCTTC.

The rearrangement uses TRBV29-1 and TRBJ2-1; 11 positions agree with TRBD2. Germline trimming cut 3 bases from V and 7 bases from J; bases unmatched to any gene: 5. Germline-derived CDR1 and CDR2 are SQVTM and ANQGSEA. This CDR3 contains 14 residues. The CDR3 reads CSVDWASGRNEQFF. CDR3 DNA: TGCAGCGTTGATTGGGCTAGCGGGAGGAATGAGCAGTTCTTC.

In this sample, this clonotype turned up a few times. Here the CDR3 DNA reads TGCGCCAGCAGCCCCGGGTTGATAGAGACCCAGTACTTC. This gives the protein CASSPGLIETQYF. The J gene is TRBJ2-5, the V gene TRBV5-1; no clear D. CDR3 length: 13 residues. The V end was cut by 4 bases, the J end by 4 bases, with 11 bases between. Germline-derived CDR1 and CDR2 are SGHRS and YFSETQ.

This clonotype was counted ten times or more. The CDR3 region is CASSPGDLVGYTF. CDR3 coding DNA: TGCGCCAGCAGCCCGGGGGACTTGGTGGGCTACACCTTC. The chain joins TRBV5-1 to TRBJ1-2, with D perhaps matching TRBD1 (5 bases). Germline V gene sequence: CDR1 SGHRS, CDR2 YFSETQ. The V and J ends lost 4 bases and 8 bases respectively, with 15 bases between them. The CDR3 has 13 amino acids.

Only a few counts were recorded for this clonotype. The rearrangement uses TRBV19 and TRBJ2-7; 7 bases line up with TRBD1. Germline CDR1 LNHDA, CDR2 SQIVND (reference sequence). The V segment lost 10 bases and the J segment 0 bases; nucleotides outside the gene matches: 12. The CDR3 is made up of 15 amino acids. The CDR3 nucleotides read TGTGCCACCACCCCCGGACAGGATCTCTCCTACGAGCAGTACTTC. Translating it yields CATTPGQDLSYEQYF.

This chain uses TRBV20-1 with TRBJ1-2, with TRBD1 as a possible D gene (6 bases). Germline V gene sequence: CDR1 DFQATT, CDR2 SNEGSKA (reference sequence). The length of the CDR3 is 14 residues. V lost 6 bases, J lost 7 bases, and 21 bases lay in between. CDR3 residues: CSAATTGFSGGYTF. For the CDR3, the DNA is TGCAGTGCAGCTACGACAGGTTTTTCAGGTGGCTACACCTTC.

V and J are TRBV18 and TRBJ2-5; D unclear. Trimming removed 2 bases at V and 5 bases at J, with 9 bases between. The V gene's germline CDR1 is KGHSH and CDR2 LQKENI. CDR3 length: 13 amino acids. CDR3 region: CASSPSRSETQYF. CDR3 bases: TGTGCCAGCTCACCAAGTCGCTCCGAGACCCAGTACTTC.

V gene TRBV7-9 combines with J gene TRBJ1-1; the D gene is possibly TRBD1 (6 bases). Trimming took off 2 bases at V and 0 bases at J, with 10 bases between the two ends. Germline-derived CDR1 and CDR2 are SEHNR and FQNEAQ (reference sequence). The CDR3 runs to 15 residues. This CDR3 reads CASSLRGIMNTEAFF. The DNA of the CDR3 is TGTGCCAGCAGCTTAAGGGGGATCATGAACACTGAAGCTTTCTTT.

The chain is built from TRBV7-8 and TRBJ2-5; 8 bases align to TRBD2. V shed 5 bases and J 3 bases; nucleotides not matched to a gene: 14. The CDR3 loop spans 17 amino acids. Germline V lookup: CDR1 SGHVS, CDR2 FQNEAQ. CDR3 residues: CASSQRGGWLVKETQYF. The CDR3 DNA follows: TGTGCCAGCAGCCAACGGGGGGGCTGGCTAGTTAAAGAGACCCAGTACTTC.

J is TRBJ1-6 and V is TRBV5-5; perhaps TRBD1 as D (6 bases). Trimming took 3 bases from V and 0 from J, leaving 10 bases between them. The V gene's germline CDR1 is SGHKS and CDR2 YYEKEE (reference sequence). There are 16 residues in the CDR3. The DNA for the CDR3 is TGTGCCAGCAGCTCAACAGGGAGCTCCTATAATTCACCCCTCCACTTT. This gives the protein CASSSTGSSYNSPLHF.